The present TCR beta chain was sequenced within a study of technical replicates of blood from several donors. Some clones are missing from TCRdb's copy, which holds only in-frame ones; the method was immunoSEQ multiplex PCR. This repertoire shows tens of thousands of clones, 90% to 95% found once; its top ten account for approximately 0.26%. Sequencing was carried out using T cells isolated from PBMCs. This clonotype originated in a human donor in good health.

The CDR3 reads CASLSWGQGPGELFF. CDR3 nucleotide sequence: TGTGCCAGCCTCTCGTGGGGACAGGGTCCCGGGGAGCTGTTTTTT. This chain joins TRBV6-1 and TRBJ2-2; 9 bases fit TRBD1. Germline V gene sequence: CDR1 MNHNS, CDR2 SASEGT. After removal of 8 bases from V and 6 bases from J, the junction contained 10 bases not matched to a gene. This CDR3 spans 15 amino acids.